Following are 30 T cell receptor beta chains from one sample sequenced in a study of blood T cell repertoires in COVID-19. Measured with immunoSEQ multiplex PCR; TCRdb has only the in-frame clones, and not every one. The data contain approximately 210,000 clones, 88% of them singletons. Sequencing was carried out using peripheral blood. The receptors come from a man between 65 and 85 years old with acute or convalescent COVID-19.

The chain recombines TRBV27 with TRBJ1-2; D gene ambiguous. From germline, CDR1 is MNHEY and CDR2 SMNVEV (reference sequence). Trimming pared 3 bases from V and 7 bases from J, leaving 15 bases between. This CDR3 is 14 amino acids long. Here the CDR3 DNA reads TGTGCCAGCAGTTTGGATGTGGCCGGGGTTGGCTACACCTTC. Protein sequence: CASSLDVAGVGYTF.

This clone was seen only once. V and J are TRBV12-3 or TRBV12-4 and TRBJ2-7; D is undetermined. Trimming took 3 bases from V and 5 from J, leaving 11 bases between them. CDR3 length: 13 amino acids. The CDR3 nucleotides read TGTGCCAGCAGTTTTAAATTCCAGGACGAGCAGTACTTC. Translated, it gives CASSFKFQDEQYF.

CDR3 sequence (DNA): TGTGCCAGCAGCCGGGAGTCAGATACGCAGTATTTT. Its translation is CASSRESDTQYF. V usage is TRBV3-1 (or the pseudogene TRBV3-2) and J usage is TRBJ2-3, with D perhaps TRBD2 (5 bases). From germline, CDR1 is LGHDT and CDR2 YNNKEL (reference sequence). CDR3 length: 12 residues. The germline V and J ends were trimmed by 4 bases and 4 bases, with 6 bases remaining between them.

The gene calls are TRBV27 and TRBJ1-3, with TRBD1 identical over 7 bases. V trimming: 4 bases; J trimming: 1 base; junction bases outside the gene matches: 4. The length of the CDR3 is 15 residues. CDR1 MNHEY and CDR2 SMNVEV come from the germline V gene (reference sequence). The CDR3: CASSYRGWSGNTIYF. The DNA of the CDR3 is TGTGCCAGCAGTTACAGGGGATGGTCTGGAAACACCATATATTTT.

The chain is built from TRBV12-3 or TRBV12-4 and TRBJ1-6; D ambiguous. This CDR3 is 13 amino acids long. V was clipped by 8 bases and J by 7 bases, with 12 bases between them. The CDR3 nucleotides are TGTGCCAGCGGGAGCAGTAAGAATTCACCCCTCCACTTT. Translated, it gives CASGSSKNSPLHF.

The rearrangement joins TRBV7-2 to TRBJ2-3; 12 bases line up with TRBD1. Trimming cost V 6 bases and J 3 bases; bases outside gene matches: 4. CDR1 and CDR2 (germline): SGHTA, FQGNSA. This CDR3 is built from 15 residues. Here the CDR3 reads CASRRDRGLTDTQYF. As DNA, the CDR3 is TGTGCCAGCAGACGGGACAGGGGGCTGACAGATACGCAGTATTTT.

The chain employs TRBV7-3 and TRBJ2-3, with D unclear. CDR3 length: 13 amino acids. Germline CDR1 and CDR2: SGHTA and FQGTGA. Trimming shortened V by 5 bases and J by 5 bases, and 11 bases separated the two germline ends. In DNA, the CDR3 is TGTGCCAGCAGCGAAAATCCAGTAGATACGCAGTATTTT. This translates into CASSENPVDTQYF.

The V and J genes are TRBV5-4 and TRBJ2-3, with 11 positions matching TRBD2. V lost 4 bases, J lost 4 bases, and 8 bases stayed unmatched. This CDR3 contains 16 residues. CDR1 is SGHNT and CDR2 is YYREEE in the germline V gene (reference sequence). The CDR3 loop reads CASSIPSGRYADTQYF. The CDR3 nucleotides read TGTGCCAGCAGCATCCCTAGCGGGAGGTACGCAGATACGCAGTATTTT.

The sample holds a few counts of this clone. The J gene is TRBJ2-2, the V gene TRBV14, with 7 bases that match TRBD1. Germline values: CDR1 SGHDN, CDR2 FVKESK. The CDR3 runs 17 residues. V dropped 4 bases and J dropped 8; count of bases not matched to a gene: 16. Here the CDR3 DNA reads TGTGCCAGCAGCCCCCTCCGGGACAGCCTTTCTGGTGGGGAGCTGTTTTTT. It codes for CASSPLRDSLSGGELFF.

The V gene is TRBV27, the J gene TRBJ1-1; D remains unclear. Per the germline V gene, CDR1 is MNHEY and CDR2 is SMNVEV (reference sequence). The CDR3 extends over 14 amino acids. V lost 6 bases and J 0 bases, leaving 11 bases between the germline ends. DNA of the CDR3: TGTGCCAGCAGCCCGTTACAGATGAACACTGAAGCTTTCTTT. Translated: CASSPLQMNTEAFF.

The CDR3 loop reads CASSFRKGEETQYF. The CDR3 DNA reads TGCGCCAGCAGTTTCAGAAAGGGGGAAGAGACCCAGTACTTC. The chain employs TRBV4-1 and TRBJ2-5; tentatively, D is TRBD1 (6 bases). The germline V gene encodes CDR1 MGHRA and CDR2 YSYEKL. The CDR3 is 14 amino acids. V dropped 6 bases and J dropped 3 bases, with 14 bases sitting between them.

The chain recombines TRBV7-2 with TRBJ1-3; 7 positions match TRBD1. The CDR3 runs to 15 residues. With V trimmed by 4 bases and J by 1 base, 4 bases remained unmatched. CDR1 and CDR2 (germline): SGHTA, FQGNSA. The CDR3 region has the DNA TGTGCCAGCAGCTCTGACAGGGCTTCTGGAAACACCATATATTTT. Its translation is CASSSDRASGNTIYF.

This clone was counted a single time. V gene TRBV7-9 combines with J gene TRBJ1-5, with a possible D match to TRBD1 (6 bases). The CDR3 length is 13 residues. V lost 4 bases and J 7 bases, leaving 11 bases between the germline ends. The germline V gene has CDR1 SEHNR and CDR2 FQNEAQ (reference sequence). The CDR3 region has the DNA TGTGCCAGCAGCTCGGACAGAAGGCAGCCCCAGCATTTT. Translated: CASSSDRRQPQHF.

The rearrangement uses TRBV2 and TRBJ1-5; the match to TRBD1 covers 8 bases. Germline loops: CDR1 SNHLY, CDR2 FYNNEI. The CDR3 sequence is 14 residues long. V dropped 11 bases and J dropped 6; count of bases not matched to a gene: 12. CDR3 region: CACTRDRQGQPQHF. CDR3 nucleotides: TGTGCCTGCACGAGGGACAGGCAAGGTCAGCCCCAGCATTTT.

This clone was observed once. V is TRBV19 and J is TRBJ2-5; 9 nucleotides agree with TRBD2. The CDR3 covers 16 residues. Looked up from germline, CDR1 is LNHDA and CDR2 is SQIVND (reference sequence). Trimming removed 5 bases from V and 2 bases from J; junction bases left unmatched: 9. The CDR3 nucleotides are TGTGCCAGTAGTTTGACGACTAGCGGACAACAAGAGACCCAGTACTTC. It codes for CASSLTTSGQQETQYF.

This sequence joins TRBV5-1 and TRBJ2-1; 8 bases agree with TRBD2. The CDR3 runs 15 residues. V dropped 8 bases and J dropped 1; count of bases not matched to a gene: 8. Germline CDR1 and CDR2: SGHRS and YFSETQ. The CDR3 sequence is CASRTLAGSYNEQFF. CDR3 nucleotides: TGCGCCAGTCGGACTCTAGCGGGTTCCTACAATGAGCAGTTCTTC.

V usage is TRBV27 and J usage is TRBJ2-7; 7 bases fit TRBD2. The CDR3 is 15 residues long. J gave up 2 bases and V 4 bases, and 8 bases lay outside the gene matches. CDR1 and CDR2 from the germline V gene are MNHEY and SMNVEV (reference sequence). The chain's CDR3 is CASSSLGGSTYEQYF. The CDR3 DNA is TGTGCCAGCAGTTCCCTAGGCGGGAGCACCTACGAGCAGTACTTC.

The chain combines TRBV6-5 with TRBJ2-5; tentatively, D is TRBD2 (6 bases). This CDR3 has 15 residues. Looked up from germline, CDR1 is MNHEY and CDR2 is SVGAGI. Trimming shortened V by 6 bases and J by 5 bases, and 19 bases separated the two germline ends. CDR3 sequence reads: CASSQNWGGGETQYF. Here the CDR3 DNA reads TGTGCCAGCAGCCAAAATTGGGGCGGAGGGGAGACCCAGTACTTC.

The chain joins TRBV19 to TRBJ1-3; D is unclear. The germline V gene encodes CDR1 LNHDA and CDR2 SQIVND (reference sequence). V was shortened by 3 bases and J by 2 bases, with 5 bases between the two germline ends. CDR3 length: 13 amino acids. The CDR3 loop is CASSIGPGNTIYF. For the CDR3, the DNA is TGTGCCAGTAGTATTGGCCCTGGAAACACCATATATTTT.

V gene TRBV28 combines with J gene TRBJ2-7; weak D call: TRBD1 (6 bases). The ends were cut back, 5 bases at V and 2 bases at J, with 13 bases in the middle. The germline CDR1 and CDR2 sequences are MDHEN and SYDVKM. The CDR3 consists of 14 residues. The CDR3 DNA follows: TGTGCCAGCAGTACCACAGGGTGGCCCTACGAGCAGTACTTC. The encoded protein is CASSTTGWPYEQYF.

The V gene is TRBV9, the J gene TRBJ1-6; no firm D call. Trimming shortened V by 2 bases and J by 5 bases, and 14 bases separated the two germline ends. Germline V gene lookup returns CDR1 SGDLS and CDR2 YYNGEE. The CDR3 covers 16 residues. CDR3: CASSVSGGLDNSPLHF. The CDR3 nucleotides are TGTGCCAGCAGCGTTAGTGGAGGGTTGGATAATTCACCCCTCCACTTT.

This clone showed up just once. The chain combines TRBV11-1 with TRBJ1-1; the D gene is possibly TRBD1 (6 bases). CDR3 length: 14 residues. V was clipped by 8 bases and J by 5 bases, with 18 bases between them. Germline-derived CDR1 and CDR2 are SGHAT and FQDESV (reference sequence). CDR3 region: CASGGRGTGTEAFF. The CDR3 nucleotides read TGTGCCAGCGGTGGCAGGGGAACTGGAACTGAAGCTTTCTTT.

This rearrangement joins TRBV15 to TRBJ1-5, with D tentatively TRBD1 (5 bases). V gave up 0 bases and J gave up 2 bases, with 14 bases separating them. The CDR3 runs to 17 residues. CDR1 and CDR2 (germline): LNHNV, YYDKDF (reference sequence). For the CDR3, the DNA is TGTGCCACCAGCAGAGATTGGGCCAGGGAAGGCAATCAGCCCCAGCATTTT. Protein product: CATSRDWAREGNQPQHF.

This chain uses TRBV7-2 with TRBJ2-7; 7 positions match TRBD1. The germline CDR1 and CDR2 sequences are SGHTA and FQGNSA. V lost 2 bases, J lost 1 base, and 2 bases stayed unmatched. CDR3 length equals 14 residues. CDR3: CASSLNRGSYEQYF. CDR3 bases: TGTGCCAGCAGCTTAAACAGGGGTTCCTACGAGCAGTACTTC. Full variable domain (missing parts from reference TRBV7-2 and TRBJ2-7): GAGVSQSPSNKVTEKGKDVELRCDPISGHTALYWYRQSLGQGLEFLIYFQGNSAPDKSGLPSDRFSAERTGGSVSTLTIQRTQQEDSAVYLCASSLNRGSYEQYFGPGTRLTVT.

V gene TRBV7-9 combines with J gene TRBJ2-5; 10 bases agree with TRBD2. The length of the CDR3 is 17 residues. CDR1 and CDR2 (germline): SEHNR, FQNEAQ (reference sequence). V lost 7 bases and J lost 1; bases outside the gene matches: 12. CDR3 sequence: CASTQGELAGAQETQYF. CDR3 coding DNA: TGTGCCAGCACCCAGGGGGAGCTAGCGGGAGCCCAAGAGACCCAGTACTTC.

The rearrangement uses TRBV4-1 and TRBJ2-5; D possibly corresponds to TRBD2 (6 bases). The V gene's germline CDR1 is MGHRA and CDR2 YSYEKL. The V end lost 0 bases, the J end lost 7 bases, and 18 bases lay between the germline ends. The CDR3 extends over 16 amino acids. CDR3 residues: CASSQETGGLGGTQYF. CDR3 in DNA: TGCGCCAGCAGCCAAGAAACTGGTGGGTTGGGGGGGACCCAGTACTTC.

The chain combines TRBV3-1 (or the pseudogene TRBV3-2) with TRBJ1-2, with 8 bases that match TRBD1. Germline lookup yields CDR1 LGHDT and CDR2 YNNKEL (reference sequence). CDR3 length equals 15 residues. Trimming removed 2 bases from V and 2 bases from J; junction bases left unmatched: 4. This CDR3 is CASSQTYRGNYGYTF. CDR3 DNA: TGTGCCAGCAGCCAAACCTACAGGGGGAACTATGGCTACACCTTC.

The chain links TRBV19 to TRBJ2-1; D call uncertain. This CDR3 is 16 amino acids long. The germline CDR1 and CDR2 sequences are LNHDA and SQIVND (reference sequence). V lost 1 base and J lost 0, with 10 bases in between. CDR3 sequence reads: CASSIAQITSYNEQFF. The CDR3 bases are TGTGCCAGTAGTATAGCGCAGATTACCTCCTACAATGAGCAGTTCTTC. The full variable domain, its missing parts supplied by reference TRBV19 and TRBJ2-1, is DGGITQSPKYLFRKEGQNVTLSCEQNLNHDAMYWYRQDPGQGLRLIYYSQIVNDFQKGDIAEGYSVSREKKESFPLTVTSAQKNPTAFYLCASSIAQITSYNEQFFGPGTRLTVL.

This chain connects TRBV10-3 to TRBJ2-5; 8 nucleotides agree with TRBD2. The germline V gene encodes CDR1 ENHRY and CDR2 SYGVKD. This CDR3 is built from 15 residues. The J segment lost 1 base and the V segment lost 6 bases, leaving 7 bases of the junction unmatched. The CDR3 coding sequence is TGTGCCATCAGGGAGGCGGGAGGAAGCCAAGAGACCCAGTACTTC. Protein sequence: CAIREAGGSQETQYF.

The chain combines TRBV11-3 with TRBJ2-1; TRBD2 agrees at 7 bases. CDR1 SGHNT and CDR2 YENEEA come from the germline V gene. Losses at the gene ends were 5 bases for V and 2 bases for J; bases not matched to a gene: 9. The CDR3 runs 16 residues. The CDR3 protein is CASSPAGLAAYNEQFF. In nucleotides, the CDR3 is TGTGCCAGCAGCCCCGCGGGGCTAGCGGCCTACAATGAGCAGTTCTTC.